The next 21 T cell receptor beta chains were all read from a single sample in a study of molecular identifiers for immune sequencing clone quantification. TCRdb called the PCR reads again in MiXCR, with one record for every CDR3 protein. This sample carries nearly 650,000 distinct CDR3 sequences, about 25% of them seen once, and the ten largest clones take 0.7% to 0.95%. The material sequenced was naive CD8+ T cells from blood, with Jurkat cell RNA spiked in. Subset described: FACS-sorted CD8+CD4-CCR7+CD45RA+ naive T cells. All receptors derive from a human donor in good health. Some libraries in this study had Jurkat cell RNA spiked in.

There are many counts of this clonotype. The chain uses TRBV4-1 and TRBJ2-7, with 8 bases fitting TRBD2. CDR1 MGHRA and CDR2 YSYEKL come from the germline V gene. This CDR3 region has 16 residues. The J segment lost 4 bases and the V segment lost 1 base, leaving 9 bases of the junction unmatched. The CDR3 DNA reads TGCGCCAGCAGCCAAGTTACGACTAGCGAGAAGTACGAGCAGTACTTC. Protein product: CASSQVTTSEKYEQYF.

This clonotype appeared a few times. J is TRBJ2-7 and V is TRBV20-1, with 8 bases fitting TRBD2. The V and J ends lost 0 bases and 1 base, in that order; junction bases with no gene match: 5. CDR1 is DFQATT and CDR2 is SNEGSKA in the germline V gene (reference sequence). CDR3 length: 15 residues. In DNA, the CDR3 is TGCAGTGCTAGAGATTGGGTAGCGGGATCCTACGAGCAGTACTTC. Translated, it gives CSARDWVAGSYEQYF.

This clonotype appeared a few times. The V and J genes are TRBV7-6 and TRBJ1-3; 7 bases map to TRBD1. Per the germline V gene, CDR1 is SGHVS and CDR2 is FNYEAQ. The CDR3 totals 15 residues. J was trimmed by 0 bases and V by 1 base; bases with no gene match: 0. This CDR3 reads CASSLGDSSGNTIYF. The CDR3, as DNA: TGTGCCAGCAGCTTAGGGGACAGCTCTGGAAACACCATATATTTT. The full variable domain, its missing parts supplied by reference TRBV7-6 and TRBJ1-3, is GAGVSQSPRYKVTKRGQDVALRCDPISGHVSLYWYRQALGQGPEFLTYFNYEAQQDKSGLPNDRFSAERPEGSISTLTIQRTEQRDSAMYRCASSLGDSSGNTIYFGEGSWLTVV.

With regard to this clonotype: Compared with germline, one end of the junction differs, possibly owing to a read error. The chain links TRBV4-3 to TRBJ2-1; D possibly corresponds to TRBD1 (6 bases). The CDR3 runs to 14 residues. Germline CDR1 and CDR2: LGHNA and YSLEER. The CDR3 protein is CASSPSTWDNEPFF. The CDR3 DNA reads as TGCGCCAGCAGCCCTTCGACGTGGGACAATGAGCCGTTCTTC.

About this clonotype: Lacking the conserved final phenylalanine or tryptophan, this CDR3 likely reflects a read error. The chain combines TRBV2 with TRBJ2-7; TRBD2 agrees at 8 bases. The germline CDR1 and CDR2 sequences are SNHLY and FYNNEI. This CDR3 has 12 amino acids. In DNA, the CDR3 is TGTGCTACGGGAGGGCCTACCGACGAGCAGTACCTC. Amino acid sequence: CATGGPTDEQYL.

This clonotype was detected many times. The chain recombines TRBV7-6 with TRBJ2-3; weak D call: TRBD2 (5 bases). Germline V gene sequence: CDR1 SGHVS, CDR2 FNYEAQ. The CDR3 contains 12 residues. With 5 bases removed from V and 7 bases from J, the gap between germline ends came to 10 bases. In DNA form, the CDR3 reads TGTGCCAGCAGCCCCGAGGGAAATACGCAGTATTTT. Translating gives CASSPEGNTQYF.

The chain employs TRBV2 and TRBJ2-3; 7 nucleotides line up with TRBD2. With 4 bases clipped from V and 4 bases from J, the junction kept 11 bases outside the gene matches. Germline V gene sequence: CDR1 SNHLY, CDR2 FYNNEI. CDR3 length equals 16 residues. CDR3 DNA: TGTGCCAGCAGTGGTTGGGAGCGGGGTTACGCAGATACGCAGTATTTT. As protein: CASSGWERGYADTQYF. Together with reference TRBV2 and TRBJ2-3, the CDR3 gives the full variable domain: EPEVTQTPSHQVTQMGQEVILRCVPISNHLYFYWYRQILGQKVEFLVSFYNNEISEKSEIFDDQFSVERPDGSNFTLKIRSTKLEDSAMYFCASSGWERGYADTQYFGPGTRLTVL.

This clonotype has just a few counts. The gene calls are TRBV7-6 and TRBJ2-1, with 7 bases aligning to TRBD2. The CDR3 runs 14 residues. CDR1 SGHVS and CDR2 FNYEAQ come from the germline V gene. With V trimmed by 6 bases and J by 7 bases, 9 bases remained unmatched. DNA for the CDR3: TGTGCCAGCAGTGATTCCGGGACTAAAAATGAGCAGTTCTTC. It specifies CASSDSGTKNEQFF.

There are many counts of this clonotype. The V call is TRBV7-9, the J call TRBJ2-1, with D possibly being TRBD2 (5 bases). From germline, CDR1 is SEHNR and CDR2 FQNEAQ (reference sequence). Trimming took 8 bases from V and 10 from J, leaving 24 bases between them. This CDR3 comprises 15 residues. The CDR3 sequence: CASQRLEGLSLEQFF. CDR3 nucleotide sequence: TGTGCCAGCCAAAGATTAGAGGGCCTTTCTTTAGAGCAGTTCTTC. The full variable domain, rest sourced from reference TRBV7-9 and TRBJ2-1, is DTGVSQNPRHKITKRGQNVTFRCDPISEHNRLYWYRQTLGQGPEFLTYFQNEAQLEKSRLLSDRFSAERPKGSFSTLEIQRTEQGDSAMYLCASQRLEGLSLEQFFGPGTRLTVL.

V usage is TRBV12-3 or TRBV12-4 and J usage is TRBJ2-3, with 11 bases fitting TRBD2. The CDR3 runs 15 residues. Trimming took 7 bases from V and 2 from J; bases not matched to a gene: 5. CDR3 sequence reads: CASTLGLAATDTQYF. The CDR3 DNA is TGTGCCAGCACCCTGGGACTAGCGGCCACAGATACGCAGTATTTT.

This clonotype was seen ten or more times. The V gene is TRBV3-1, the J gene TRBJ2-3; no reliable D call. The CDR3 is 16 residues long. V shed 4 bases and J shed 0 bases, with 14 bases lying between them. Germline-derived CDR1 and CDR2 are LGHDT and YNNKEL (reference sequence). The CDR3 DNA sequence: TGTGCCAGCAGCCGCACAGAAGCACCCAGCACAGATACGCAGTATTTT. Residues: CASSRTEAPSTDTQYF.

The chain recombines TRBV30 with TRBJ1-1; D call uncertain. The V end was cut by 3 bases, the J end by 6 bases, with 11 bases between. Germline lookup yields CDR1 GTSNPN and CDR2 SVGIG (reference sequence). The CDR3 extends over 12 amino acids. CDR3 sequence: CAWRWDFSEAFF. Here the CDR3 DNA reads TGTGCCTGGAGGTGGGATTTCTCTGAAGCTTTCTTT.

This clonotype has ten or more counts. This chain connects TRBV5-4 to TRBJ1-1; TRBD1 aligns across 12 bases. After removal of 4 bases from V and 4 bases from J, the junction contained 2 bases not matched to a gene. There are 14 residues in the CDR3. Germline V gene sequence: CDR1 SGHNT, CDR2 YYREEE (reference sequence). The CDR3 sequence is CASSGTGGFTEAFF. The CDR3 nucleotides read TGTGCCAGCAGCGGGACAGGGGGCTTCACTGAAGCTTTCTTT.

This clonotype has a handful of counts. J is TRBJ2-5 and V is TRBV12-3 or TRBV12-4, with D possibly being TRBD2 (5 bases). The CDR3 contains 13 residues. Trimming removed 7 bases from V and 4 bases from J, with 13 bases in between. This CDR3 is CASTRGSGETQYF. The CDR3 DNA is TGTGCCAGCACCCGGGGAAGTGGAGAGACCCAGTACTTC.

The gene calls are TRBV14 and TRBJ2-7; 7 nucleotides match TRBD1. The germline CDR1 and CDR2 sequences are SGHDN and FVKESK. J lost 0 bases, V lost 0 bases, and 2 bases had no gene match. The CDR3 covers 15 residues. CDR3 sequence: CASSQEDRSSYEQYF. The DNA for the CDR3 is TGTGCCAGCAGCCAAGAGGACAGGAGCTCCTACGAGCAGTACTTC. Filled out from reference TRBV14 and TRBJ2-7, the complete variable domain reads EAGVTQFPSHSVIEKGQTVTLRCDPISGHDNLYWYRRVMGKEIKFLLHFVKESKQDESGMPNNRFLAERTGGTYSTLKVQPAELEDSGVYFCASSQEDRSSYEQYFGPGTRLTVT.

Turning to this clonotype: A junction boundary mismatches the germline segment, possibly from a read error. The chain recombines TRBV4-1 with TRBJ2-2, with D tentatively TRBD1 or TRBD2 (5 bases each). This CDR3 spans 15 amino acids. Germline loops: CDR1 MGHRA, CDR2 YSYEKL. The chain's CDR3 is CASSLGQGSTGELLF. The CDR3 region has the DNA TGCGCCAGCAGCCTTGGGCAGGGTTCCACCGGGGAGCTGCTTTTT.

About this clonotype itself: A much larger clone is a single base away; this may be a read error. The chain combines TRBV6-5 with TRBJ2-7; TRBD2 is a possible D gene (5 bases). Per the germline V gene, CDR1 is MNHEY and CDR2 is SVGAGI. This CDR3 comprises 14 residues. CDR3 protein: CASSYFQADYGQYF. CDR3 coding DNA: TGTGCCAGCAGTTACTTTCAGGCCGACTACGGGCAGTACTTC.

This clonotype was detected a few times. The chain couples TRBV6-5 to TRBJ1-5; D possibly corresponds to TRBD1 (5 bases). The germline V gene has CDR1 MNHEY and CDR2 SVGAGI. The CDR3 covers 15 residues. Trimming left V 5 bases short and J 6 bases short, with 17 bases between. CDR3 bases: TGTGCCAGCAGTCACGCAGGGAGCTCGGCTCAGCCCCAGCATTTT. Amino acid sequence: CASSHAGSSAQPQHF.

Notes on this clonotype: A much larger clone differs from this one at a single base, so this may be a read error. Since the CDR3 does not end with the conserved phenylalanine or tryptophan, this likely comes from a read error. The rearrangement uses TRBV6-2 or TRBV6-3 and TRBJ2-7, with a tentative D call TRBD2 (7 bases). This CDR3 is 10 amino acids long. Germline V gives CDR1 MNHEY, CDR2 SVGEGT. Trimming left V 10 bases short and J 5 bases short, with 9 bases between. CDR3: CATGGHEQYL. The CDR3 region has the DNA TGTGCCACCGGGGGGCACGAGCAGTACCTC.

V is TRBV7-9 and J is TRBJ2-3; 8 nucleotides line up with TRBD1. Germline-derived CDR1 and CDR2 are SEHNR and FQNEAQ (reference sequence). The CDR3 extends over 15 amino acids. V shed 5 bases, J shed 5 bases, and the junction held 9 bases outside the gene matches. The CDR3: CASSATPDRGDTQYF. DNA of the CDR3: TGTGCCAGCAGCGCAACCCCCGACAGGGGAGATACGCAGTATTTT.

The CDR3: CASSLTKTANTEAFF. For the CDR3, the DNA is TGTGCCAGTAGTCTGACCAAAACAGCGAACACTGAAGCTTTCTTT. The chain combines TRBV19 with TRBJ1-1, with D uncertain. The CDR3 covers 15 residues. V lost 5 bases and J lost 1, with 14 bases in between. Germline lookup yields CDR1 LNHDA and CDR2 SQIVND (reference sequence).